Here is one T cell receptor (beta chain) with its context. Antigen: not known. Using unique molecular identifiers, the investigators prepared the TCRbeta library. TCRdb used MiXCR to reprocess the PCR reads, holding one entry per CDR3 protein. The table includes 400,000 to 450,000 distinct CDR3 sequences, roughly 43% detected once. Germline assignment: CDR1 SGHAT and CDR2 FQNNGV. This CDR3 spans 13 amino acids. V dropped 5 bases and J dropped 5; count of bases not matched to a gene: 4. This sample was taken from a study of T-cell reconstitution after alpha-beta-depleted transplantation in children. Broader study findings: Recipient T cells and thymic progenitors that survived were the source of the high TCRbeta diversity seen at day 60 in some patients. Newly generated T cells supplied most T-cell counts and diversity one year post-transplant. Reportedly, only several hundred clones from non-depleted graft cells drove alpha-beta T-cell counts at about two months.

The genes are TRBV11-2 and TRBJ2-5; 8 bases align to TRBD2. The clonotype originates from a girl aged 2-10 years with aplastic anemia, due to receive a stem cell transplant. Sequences were derived from PBMCs, sampled before TCRalphabeta/CD19-depleted stem cell transplant. CDR3 sequence (DNA): TGTGCCAGCAGCGTTAGCGGGACGGAGACCCAGTACTTC. Its protein product is CASSVSGTETQYF.